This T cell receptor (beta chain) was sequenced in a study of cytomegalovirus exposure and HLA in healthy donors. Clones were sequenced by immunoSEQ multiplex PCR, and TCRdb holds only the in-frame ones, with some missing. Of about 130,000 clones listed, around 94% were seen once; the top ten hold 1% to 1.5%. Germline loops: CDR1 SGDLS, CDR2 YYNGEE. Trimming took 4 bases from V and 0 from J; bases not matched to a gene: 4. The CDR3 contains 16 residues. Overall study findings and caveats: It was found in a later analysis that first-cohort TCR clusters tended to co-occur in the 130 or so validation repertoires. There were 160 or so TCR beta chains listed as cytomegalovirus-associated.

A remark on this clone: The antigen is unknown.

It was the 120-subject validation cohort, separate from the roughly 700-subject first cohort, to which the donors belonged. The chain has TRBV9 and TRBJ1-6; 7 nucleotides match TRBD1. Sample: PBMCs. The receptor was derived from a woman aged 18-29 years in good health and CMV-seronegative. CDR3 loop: CASSPQGGSYNSPLHF. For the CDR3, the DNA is TGTGCCAGCAGCCCTCAGGGGGGCTCCTATAATTCACCCCTCCACTTT.